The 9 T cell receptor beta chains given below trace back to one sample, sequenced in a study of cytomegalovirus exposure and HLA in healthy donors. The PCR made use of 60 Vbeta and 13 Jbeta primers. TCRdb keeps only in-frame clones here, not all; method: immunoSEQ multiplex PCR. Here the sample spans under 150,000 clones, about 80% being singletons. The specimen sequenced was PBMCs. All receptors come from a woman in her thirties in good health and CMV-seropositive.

CDR3 protein: CASSIRDRNTEAFF. CDR3 DNA: TGTGCCAGCAGCATCCGGGACAGGAACACTGAAGCTTTCTTT. The J gene is TRBJ1-1, the V gene TRBV9; 7 nucleotides agree with TRBD1. The CDR3 is 14 amino acids. After removal of 4 bases from V and 1 base from J, the junction contained 4 bases not matched to a gene. Germline values: CDR1 SGDLS, CDR2 YYNGEE.

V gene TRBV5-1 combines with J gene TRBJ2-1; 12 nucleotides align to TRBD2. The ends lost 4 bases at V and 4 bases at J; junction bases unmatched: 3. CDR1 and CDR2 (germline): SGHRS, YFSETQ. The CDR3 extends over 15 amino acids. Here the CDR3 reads CASSRLAGEYNEQFF. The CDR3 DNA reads TGCGCCAGCAGCAGACTAGCGGGGGAGTACAATGAGCAGTTCTTC.

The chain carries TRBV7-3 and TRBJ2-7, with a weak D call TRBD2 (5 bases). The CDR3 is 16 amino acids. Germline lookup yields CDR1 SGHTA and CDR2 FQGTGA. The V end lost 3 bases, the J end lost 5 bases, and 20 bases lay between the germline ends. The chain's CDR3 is CASSFTILEGADEQYF. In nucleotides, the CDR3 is TGTGCCAGCAGCTTCACAATTCTAGAGGGAGCCGACGAGCAGTACTTC.

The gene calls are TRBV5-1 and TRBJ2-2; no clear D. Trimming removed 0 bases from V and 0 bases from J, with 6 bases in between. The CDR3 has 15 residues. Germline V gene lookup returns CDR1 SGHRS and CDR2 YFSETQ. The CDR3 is CASSLDQTNTGELFF. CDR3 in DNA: TGCGCCAGCAGCTTGGATCAGACGAACACCGGGGAGCTGTTTTTT.

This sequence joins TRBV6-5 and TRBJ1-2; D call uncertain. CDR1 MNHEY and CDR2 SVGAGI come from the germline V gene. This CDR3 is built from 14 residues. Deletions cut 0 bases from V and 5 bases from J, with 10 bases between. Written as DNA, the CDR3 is TGTGCCAGCAGTTACTCGACCCAGGAATATGGCTACACCTTC. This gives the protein CASSYSTQEYGYTF.

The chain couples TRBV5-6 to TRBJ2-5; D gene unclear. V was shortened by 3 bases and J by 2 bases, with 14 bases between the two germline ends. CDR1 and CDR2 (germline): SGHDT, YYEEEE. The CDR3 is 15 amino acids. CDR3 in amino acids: CASSSFLTGQETQYF. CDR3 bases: TGTGCCAGCAGCTCGTTCCTCACTGGTCAAGAGACCCAGTACTTC.

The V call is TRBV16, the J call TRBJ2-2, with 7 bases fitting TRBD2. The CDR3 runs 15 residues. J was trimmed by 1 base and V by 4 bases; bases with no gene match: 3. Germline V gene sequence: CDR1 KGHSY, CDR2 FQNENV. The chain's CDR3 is CASSPSSGNTGELFF. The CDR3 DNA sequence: TGTGCCAGCAGCCCCTCTAGCGGGAACACCGGGGAGCTGTTTTTT.

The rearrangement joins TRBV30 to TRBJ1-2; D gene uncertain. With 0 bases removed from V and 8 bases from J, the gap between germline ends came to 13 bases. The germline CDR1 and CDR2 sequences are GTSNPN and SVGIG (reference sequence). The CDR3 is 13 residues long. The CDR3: CAWSVSRVRGYTF. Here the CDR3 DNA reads TGTGCCTGGAGTGTCTCGAGGGTCCGGGGCTACACCTTC.

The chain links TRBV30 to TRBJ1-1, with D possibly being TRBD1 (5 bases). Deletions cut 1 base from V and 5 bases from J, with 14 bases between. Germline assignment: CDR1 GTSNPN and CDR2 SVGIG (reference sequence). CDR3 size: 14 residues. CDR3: CAWSARSGWTEAFF. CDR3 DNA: TGTGCCTGGAGTGCCAGATCAGGGTGGACTGAAGCTTTCTTT.